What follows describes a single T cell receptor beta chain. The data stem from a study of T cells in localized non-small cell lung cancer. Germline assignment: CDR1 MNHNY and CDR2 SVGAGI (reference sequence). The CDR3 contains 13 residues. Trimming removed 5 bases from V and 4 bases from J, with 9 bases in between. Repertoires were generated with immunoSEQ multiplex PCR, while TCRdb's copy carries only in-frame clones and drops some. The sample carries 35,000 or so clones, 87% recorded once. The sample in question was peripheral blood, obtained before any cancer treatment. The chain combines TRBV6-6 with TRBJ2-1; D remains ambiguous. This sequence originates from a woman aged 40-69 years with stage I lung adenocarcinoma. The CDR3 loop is CASSEDGYNEQFF. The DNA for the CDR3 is TGTGCCAGCAGTGAGGACGGGTACAATGAGCAGTTCTTC.